The 2 T cell receptor beta chains in this list originate from one sample, sequenced in a study of T cells in localized non-small cell lung cancer. TCRdb's table, derived via immunoSEQ multiplex PCR, lists solely in-frame clones and lacks some. The table shows roughly 72,000 clones, with 70% to 90% occurring only once. Here the sequenced sample was peripheral blood, taken before any cancer treatment. Receptors originate from a male donor aged 60 or over with stage III squamous cell lung carcinoma.

The CDR3 loop is CASSPGTGRDEQFF. CDR3 DNA: TGTGCCAGCTCACCTGGGACAGGGAGAGATGAGCAGTTCTTC. The chain couples TRBV18 to TRBJ2-1; 9 positions agree with TRBD1. Germline CDR1 reads KGHSH; CDR2 reads LQKENI. V was clipped by 3 bases and J by 8 bases; unmatched bases: 5. CDR3 length: 14 residues.

J is TRBJ2-2 and V is TRBV5-1; 7 bases line up with TRBD1. Trimming removed 5 bases from V and 0 bases from J; junction bases left unmatched: 4. Germline V gives CDR1 SGHRS, CDR2 YFSETQ. This CDR3 has 15 residues. CDR3 DNA: TGCGCCAGCAGTTCGCAGGGGGCGAACACCGGGGAGCTGTTTTTT. It encodes CASSSQGANTGELFF.